The entry that follows covers one TCR beta chain sequence. Ten or more counts support this clonotype. Its antigen is not yet known. The input lacks base qualities; no much larger clone sits a single base away. This sample was included in a study of T-cell reconstitution after alpha-beta-depleted transplantation in children (dated by TCRdb to about 2016). Notes on the research overall: Using TCR repertoire profiling, the study followed T-cell immune reconstitution in a quantitative way in children after TCRalphabeta/CD19-depleted allogeneic hematopoietic cell transplantation.

Per the publication, the treatment or condition label means: allogeneic hematopoietic cell transplantation with graft depleted of TCRalphabeta T cells and CD19 B cells. Transplant recipients were children who received TCRalphabeta/CD19-depleted allogeneic hematopoietic cell grafts. Libraries were constructed by PCR. Sequenced using an Illumina HiSeq 2500. Molecular barcoding was employed in the preparation of TCR libraries, with unique molecular identifiers being used to normalize TCRbeta repertoire quantification. Using fastp trimming at Q25 and MiXCR clonotype assembly, TCRdb reanalyzed the public sequencing data and kept in-frame beta chains. Entries that share a CDR3 protein sequence are merged under the most common genes and DNA. For this sample the table gives 250,000 to 300,000 distinct CDR3 sequences, of which 6.5% to 9% were detected only once. About 9.1% of the sample is held by the ten biggest clonotypes.

Based on the germline V gene, the CDR1 and CDR2 sequences are MDHEN and SYDVKM. The CDR3 covers 13 residues, taking in both the cysteine and the phenylalanine. Only CDR3 DNA is held: 39 bases, read in frame from base 1. Relative to germline, V is 2 bases shorter and J is 5 bases shorter, with 9 bases between their ends. General study outcomes and caveats: The apparently early recovery of alphabetaT-cell counts about two months after transplant reportedly depended on only several hundred rapidly expanded clones that came from non-depleted graft cells. The high TCRbeta diversity at day 60 in some patients was ascribed to recipient T cells and intrathymic progenitors that had survived conditioning. Over the following months the frequencies of hyperexpanded clones went down, and after one year T-cell counts and TCRbeta diversity were mostly credited to newly produced T cells.

The chain couples TRBV28 to TRBJ2-5, with the D gene tentatively TRBD1 or TRBD2, based on 6 matching bases in each. The input for sequencing was peripheral blood, taken 360 days after TCRalphabeta/CD19-depleted stem cell transplant. This clonotype originated in a female patient aged 2-9 years who had a stem cell transplant for Fanconi anemia, so the T cells may come from the graft donor. The DNA sequence follows: TGTGCCAGCAGTTTAACGGGGGCGGAGACCCAGTACTTC. This gives the protein CASSLTGAETQYF.